The source of this T cell receptor (beta chain) is a study of shared clonotypes between healthy human individuals. Assay: immunoSEQ multiplex PCR; the TCRdb copy retains only in-frame clones and omits some. The sample includes hundreds of thousands of clones, 77% of them seen just once. The CDR3 is 13 amino acids. Per the germline V gene, CDR1 is SGHDN and CDR2 is FVKESK. V lost 4 bases to trimming and J lost 1 base, with 7 bases between them. The rearrangement uses TRBV14 and TRBJ1-2; D remains ambiguous. Sequences were obtained from PBMCs. The receptor was isolated from a woman in her thirties or forties in good health. Some clones in this sample may be carry-over from other donors' samples. CDR3 DNA: TGTGCCAGCAGCCCAGATCTTAACTATGGCTACACCTTC. It translates to CASSPDLNYGYTF. The whole variable domain, filled in from reference TRBV14 and TRBJ1-2, reads EAGVTQFPSHSVIEKGQTVTLRCDPISGHDNLYWYRRVMGKEIKFLLHFVKESKQDESGMPNNRFLAERTGGTYSTLKVQPAELEDSGVYFCASSPDLNYGYTFGSGTRLTVV.